These 32 T cell receptor beta chains were all obtained from the same sample, sequenced in a study of blood T cell repertoires in COVID-19. Libraries were prepared by immunoSEQ multiplex PCR; TCRdb keeps only in-frame clonotypes and omits some of them. The sample lists about 370,000 clones, roughly 90% occurring once. Sequenced: peripheral blood. Every receptor here comes from a woman aged 30 to 39 with COVID-19, enrolled during active disease.

In this sample, this clone turned up once. This rearrangement joins TRBV5-4 to TRBJ2-3, with D possibly TRBD1 on 7 matching bases. The germline CDR1 and CDR2 sequences are SGHNT and YYREEE (reference sequence). With 1 base removed from V and 4 bases from J, the gap between germline ends came to 10 bases. There are 14 residues in the CDR3. CDR3 bases: TGTGCCAGCAGCTTGACAGGGGAGGCAGATACGCAGTATTTT. This sequence encodes CASSLTGEADTQYF.

This clone has a single count. The chain joins TRBV13 to TRBJ2-3, with 9 positions matching TRBD2. This CDR3 is 15 amino acids long. Trimming at V came to 3 bases and at J to 6 bases, leaving 7 bases not matched to a gene. CDR1 is PRHDT and CDR2 is FYEKMQ in the germline V gene (reference sequence). CDR3 loop: CASSFLAGPRDTQYF. The CDR3 bases are TGTGCCAGCAGCTTTCTAGCGGGGCCGAGGGATACGCAGTATTTT.

The chain recombines TRBV20-1 with TRBJ2-1, with no clear D. Germline loops: CDR1 DFQATT, CDR2 SNEGSKA (reference sequence). This CDR3 is 11 amino acids long. V was shortened by 6 bases and J by 3 bases, with 6 bases between the two germline ends. The CDR3 region is CSANSYNEQFF. CDR3 coding DNA: TGCAGTGCCAACAGCTACAATGAGCAGTTCTTC.

The chain employs TRBV19 and TRBJ1-1; D is ambiguous. Germline values: CDR1 LNHDA, CDR2 SQIVND (reference sequence). The V and J ends lost 3 bases and 0 bases respectively, with 5 bases between them. The CDR3 loop spans 13 amino acids. CDR3 region: CASSITVNTEAFF. CDR3 in DNA: TGTGCCAGTAGTATCACAGTGAACACTGAAGCTTTCTTT.

The V and J genes are TRBV4-2 and TRBJ2-5; D might be TRBD2 (6 bases). Per the germline V gene, CDR1 is LGHNA and CDR2 is YNFKEQ. V shed 0 bases and J shed 1 base, with 15 bases lying between them. The CDR3 covers 17 residues. CDR3: CASSQDQQRRVQETQYF. CDR3 nucleotide sequence: TGTGCCAGCAGCCAAGATCAGCAACGGAGGGTCCAAGAGACCCAGTACTTC.

The rearrangement links TRBV3-1 (or the pseudogene TRBV3-2) to TRBJ2-3; TRBD2 is a possible D gene (5 bases). Trimming removed 4 bases at V and 5 bases at J, with 19 bases between. CDR1 is LGHDT and CDR2 is YNNKEL in the germline V gene (reference sequence). The CDR3 is 16 amino acids. The CDR3 is CASSPTGSARLDTQYF. CDR3 bases: TGTGCCAGCAGCCCCACGGGGTCCGCAAGACTAGATACGCAGTATTTT.

V usage is TRBV5-6 and J usage is TRBJ1-1; TRBD1 matches at 7 bases. Germline V gives CDR1 SGHDT, CDR2 YYEEEE. CDR3 size: 15 residues. V lost 1 base and J lost 1; bases outside the gene matches: 4. CDR3 region: CASSLIYRGNTEAFF. The CDR3 DNA reads TGTGCCAGCAGCTTGATCTACAGGGGGAACACTGAAGCTTTCTTT. The variable domain in full, with the rest retrieved from reference TRBV5-6 and TRBJ1-1, is DAGVTQSPTHLIKTRGQQVTLRCSPKSGHDTVSWYQQALGQGPQFIFQYYEEEERQRGNFPDRFSGHQFPNYSSELNVNALLLGDSALYLCASSLIYRGNTEAFFGQGTRLTVV.

This chain uses TRBV29-1 with TRBJ1-1; the D gene is possibly TRBD1 (6 bases). The CDR3 totals 12 residues. V lost 6 bases, J lost 8 bases, and 16 bases lay in between. Germline loops: CDR1 SQVTM, CDR2 ANQGSEA. CDR3 DNA sequence: TGCAGCGTCAACCCCAGGGGTCCGGAAGCTTTCTTT. This encodes CSVNPRGPEAFF. The full variable domain, rest sourced from reference TRBV29-1 and TRBJ1-1, is SAVISQKPSRDICQRGTSLTIQCQVDSQVTMMFWYRQQPGQSLTLIATANQGSEATYESGFVIDKFPISRPNLTFSTLTVSNMSPEDSSIYLCSVNPRGPEAFFGQGTRLTVV.

The CDR3 is CASSLSPGQGNSPLHF. CDR3 in DNA: TGTGCCAGCAGCTTATCCCCGGGACAGGGTAATTCACCCCTCCACTTT. The genes are TRBV7-8 and TRBJ1-6, with 9 bases that match TRBD1. This CDR3 has 16 residues. J gave up 6 bases and V 2 bases, and 5 bases lay outside the gene matches. The germline V gene has CDR1 SGHVS and CDR2 FQNEAQ.

This clone showed up just once. This rearrangement joins TRBV9 to TRBJ2-4; D might be TRBD1 (6 bases). The V gene lost 3 bases and the J gene lost 5 bases, with 15 bases spanning the gap. From germline, CDR1 is SGDLS and CDR2 YYNGEE. The CDR3 is made up of 15 amino acids. CDR3 loop: CASSEYRDTENIQYF. The CDR3, as DNA: TGTGCCAGCAGCGAGTACAGGGATACGGAAAACATTCAGTACTTC.

The chain uses TRBV6-5 and TRBJ1-6; D gene unclear. The CDR3 totals 12 residues. CDR1 and CDR2 from the germline V gene are MNHEY and SVGAGI. The V gene lost 5 bases and the J gene lost 8 bases, with 7 bases spanning the gap. CDR3 bases: TGTGCCAGCAGTACGGGAGATTCACCCCTCCACTTT. Protein: CASSTGDSPLHF.

This chain joins TRBV19 and TRBJ1-6; tentatively, D is TRBD1 (5 bases). This CDR3 is built from 14 residues. CDR1 is LNHDA and CDR2 is SQIVND in the germline V gene (reference sequence). Trimming removed 9 bases from V and 6 bases from J, with 15 bases in between. The CDR3 coding sequence is TGTGCCAGCACCGCGGTTAGGGGTAATTCACCCCTCCACTTT. This sequence encodes CASTAVRGNSPLHF.

There are a few counts of this clone. The rearrangement links TRBV10-3 to TRBJ2-3; D perhaps matches TRBD1 (5 bases). Germline-derived CDR1 and CDR2 are ENHRY and SYGVKD. V gave up 5 bases and J gave up 3 bases, with 12 bases separating them. The length of the CDR3 is 14 residues. This CDR3 is CAISPTEDTDTQYF. The CDR3, as DNA: TGTGCCATCAGTCCGACAGAAGATACAGATACGCAGTATTTT.

The V call is TRBV10-3, the J call TRBJ1-3; the D gene is possibly TRBD1 (6 bases). There are 17 residues in the CDR3. Trimming shortened V by 1 base and J by 0 bases, and 13 bases separated the two germline ends. Germline loops: CDR1 ENHRY, CDR2 SYGVKD. The CDR3 here is CAISEFRGPASGNTIYF. For the CDR3, the DNA is TGTGCCATCAGTGAGTTCAGGGGCCCCGCCTCTGGAAACACCATATATTTT.

This CDR3 reads CASDWTGGNQPQHF. CDR3 coding DNA: TGTGCCAGTGATTGGACAGGGGGCAATCAGCCCCAGCATTTT. V usage is TRBV19 and J usage is TRBJ1-5, with TRBD1 matching 9 bases. Germline V gene sequence: CDR1 LNHDA, CDR2 SQIVND (reference sequence). V gave up 8 bases and J gave up 2 bases; unmatched junction bases: 4. The CDR3 extends over 14 amino acids.

The chain links TRBV28 to TRBJ1-5, with D tentatively TRBD1 (6 bases). The germline V gene encodes CDR1 MDHEN and CDR2 SYDVKM. There are 16 residues in the CDR3. V lost 0 bases, J lost 1 base, and 10 bases lay in between. The CDR3 DNA reads TGTGCCAGCAGTTTATGGGCAGGGGAAAGCAATCAGCCCCAGCATTTT. It translates to CASSLWAGESNQPQHF.

This rearrangement joins TRBV19 to TRBJ1-2; 12 bases map to TRBD1. This CDR3 has 15 residues. Germline V CDR1 and CDR2: LNHDA, SQIVND (reference sequence). With V trimmed by 5 bases and J by 8 bases, 9 bases remained unmatched. Written as DNA, the CDR3 is TGTGCCAGTAGTTTCCCGGGACAGGGGGCGCGGGGCTACACCTTC. Protein product: CASSFPGQGARGYTF.

V is TRBV25-1 and J is TRBJ2-1; maybe TRBD2 (6 bases). The germline V and J ends were trimmed by 5 bases and 0 bases, with 14 bases remaining between them. CDR1 and CDR2 from the germline V gene are MGHDK and SYGVNS. This CDR3 contains 16 residues. The CDR3 reads CASSTPVSGSYNEQFF. CDR3 DNA sequence: TGTGCCAGCAGTACCCCAGTTAGCGGCTCCTACAATGAGCAGTTCTTC.

The CDR3, as DNA: TGTGCCAGCAGCTTAGCCCCAGCGGGGGGGATGGATGAGCAGTTCTTC. Its protein is CASSLAPAGGMDEQFF. V is TRBV7-2 and J is TRBJ2-1; 10 nucleotides line up with TRBD2. V trimming: 0 bases; J trimming: 8 bases; junction bases outside the gene matches: 7. Germline values: CDR1 SGHTA, CDR2 FQGNSA. This CDR3 has 16 residues.

This clone was seen only once. The chain carries TRBV6-6 and TRBJ2-5; D possibly corresponds to TRBD2 (5 bases). The CDR3 loop spans 15 amino acids. Germline V gene lookup returns CDR1 MNHNY and CDR2 SVGAGI (reference sequence). V was clipped by 6 bases and J by 5 bases, with 19 bases between them. The CDR3 DNA reads as TGTGCCAGCAGCCGAGCCCCGGTGAGGGTGGAGACCCAGTACTTC. This translates into CASSRAPVRVETQYF.

The chain joins TRBV15 to TRBJ1-5, with TRBD1 as a possible D gene (6 bases). The V end was cut by 1 base, the J end by 4 bases, with 11 bases between. CDR1 and CDR2 from the germline V gene are LNHNV and YYDKDF (reference sequence). This CDR3 contains 15 residues. CDR3 nucleotides: TGTGCCACCAGCAGAGCCGGGACAAGGAATCAGCCCCAGCATTTT. It is translated as CATSRAGTRNQPQHF. Supplemented by reference TRBV15 and TRBJ1-5, the full variable domain reads DAMVIQNPRYQVTQFGKPVTLSCSQTLNHNVMYWYQQKSSQAPKLLFHYYDKDFNNEADTPDNFQSRRPNTSFCFLDIRSPGLGDTAMYLCATSRAGTRNQPQHFGDGTRLSIL.

V is TRBV4-1 and J is TRBJ2-1; 10 bases align to TRBD1. Germline trimming cut 2 bases from V and 4 bases from J; bases unmatched to any gene: 2. This CDR3 has 15 residues. The V gene's germline CDR1 is MGHRA and CDR2 YSYEKL. The CDR3 DNA sequence: TGCGCCAGCAGCCAACCGGGACAGGGGTACAATGAGCAGTTCTTC. It translates to CASSQPGQGYNEQFF.

J is TRBJ2-5 and V is TRBV9; 9 nucleotides align to TRBD2. CDR3 size: 16 residues. Germline V lookup: CDR1 SGDLS, CDR2 YYNGEE. Trimming cost V 5 bases and J 5 bases; bases outside gene matches: 13. The CDR3 reads CASSEGVAGAEETQYF. The CDR3 nucleotides read TGTGCCAGCAGTGAGGGTGTAGCGGGGGCTGAGGAGACCCAGTACTTC. The variable domain in full, completed from reference TRBV9 and TRBJ2-5, reads DSGVTQTPKHLITATGQRVTLRCSPRSGDLSVYWYQQSLDQGLQFLIQYYNGEERAKGNILERFSAQQFPDLHSELNLSSLELGDSALYFCASSEGVAGAEETQYFGPGTRLLVL.

The chain uses TRBV11-2 and TRBJ2-2; TRBD1 agrees at 7 bases. V shed 6 bases, J shed 3 bases, and the junction held 4 bases outside the gene matches. Germline values: CDR1 SGHAT, CDR2 FQNNGV. The CDR3 is 14 amino acids. CDR3 in DNA: TGTGCCAGCAGTTTACAGGGGTACACCGGGGAGCTGTTTTTT. Amino acids: CASSLQGYTGELFF. The full variable domain, with the rest looked up from reference TRBV11-2 and TRBJ2-2, is EAGVAQSPRYKIIEKRQSVAFWCNPISGHATLYWYQQILGQGPKLLIQFQNNGVVDDSQLPKDRFSAERLKGVDSTLKIQPAKLEDSAVYLCASSLQGYTGELFFGEGSRLTVL.

This clone was picked up one time. The chain employs TRBV5-1 and TRBJ2-5; D might be TRBD1 (6 bases). V gave up 7 bases and J gave up 2 bases, with 9 bases separating them. Germline CDR1 reads SGHRS; CDR2 reads YFSETQ. The CDR3 covers 12 residues. In DNA, the CDR3 is TGCGCCAGCGGGCAGGGGCAAGAGACCCAGTACTTC. This codes for CASGQGQETQYF.

This rearrangement joins TRBV15 to TRBJ2-5; 9 bases align to TRBD1. Per germline, CDR1 LNHNV and CDR2 YYDKDF (reference sequence). V was pared by 2 bases and J by 7 bases, with 5 bases of the junction left unmatched. The CDR3 consists of 14 residues. The CDR3 region is CATSRNRGRGTQYF. The DNA of the CDR3 is TGTGCCACCAGCAGAAACAGGGGGCGCGGGACCCAGTACTTC.

This chain connects TRBV24-1 to TRBJ1-2, with D tentatively TRBD1 (5 bases). Germline V CDR1 and CDR2: KGHDR, SFDVKD. Trimming pared 5 bases from V and 4 bases from J, leaving 13 bases between. The length of the CDR3 is 14 residues. The CDR3 here is CATSAEWQGYGYTF. The CDR3 bases are TGTGCCACCAGTGCGGAATGGCAGGGCTATGGCTACACCTTC.

The chain has TRBV7-2 and TRBJ2-3; D is unclear. Trimming cost V 1 base and J 3 bases, with 8 bases left between them. Germline V gives CDR1 SGHTA, CDR2 FQGNSA. The CDR3 loop spans 14 amino acids. The CDR3 sequence: CASSLEQPTDTQYF. The CDR3, as DNA: TGTGCCAGCAGCTTAGAACAGCCGACAGATACGCAGTATTTT.

The CDR3 region has the DNA TGTGCCAGCAGTGTGACAGGGACTAACTATGGCTACACCTTC. This codes for CASSVTGTNYGYTF. V and J are TRBV25-1 and TRBJ1-2; 7 bases align to TRBD1. Losses at the gene ends were 4 bases for V and 0 bases for J; bases not matched to a gene: 2. The CDR3 contains 14 residues. The V gene's germline CDR1 is MGHDK and CDR2 SYGVNS.

The genes are TRBV2 and TRBJ1-1; 12 bases match TRBD1. The CDR3 covers 17 residues. The germline V gene has CDR1 SNHLY and CDR2 FYNNEI. V gave up 5 bases and J gave up 1 base; unmatched junction bases: 8. The CDR3 DNA follows: TGTGCCAGCAGTTCACCGGGACAGGGGGCGTCGAACACTGAAGCTTTCTTT. This encodes CASSSPGQGASNTEAFF. The whole variable domain, filled in from reference TRBV2 and TRBJ1-1, reads EPEVTQTPSHQVTQMGQEVILRCVPISNHLYFYWYRQILGQKVEFLVSFYNNEISEKSEIFDDQFSVERPDGSNFTLKIRSTKLEDSAMYFCASSSPGQGASNTEAFFGQGTRLTVV.

This chain connects TRBV6-1 to TRBJ1-6; D remains unclear. Trimming shortened V by 2 bases and J by 1 base, and 12 bases separated the two germline ends. This CDR3 contains 17 residues. Germline V lookup: CDR1 MNHNS, CDR2 SASEGT. CDR3 nucleotides: TGTGCCAGCAGTGAAAGATCGGAGACTTCCTATAATTCACCCCTCCACTTT. Amino acids: CASSERSETSYNSPLHF.

About this clone: An end of the junction differs from the germline gene, which may be a read error. The sample contains more than one DNA sequence encoding this CDR3. This chain uses TRBV5-1 with TRBJ1-2, with D possibly TRBD1 on 5 matching bases. This CDR3 has 16 residues. Germline V gene sequence: CDR1 SGHRS, CDR2 YFSETQ. CDR3 nucleotide sequence: TGCGCCAGCAGCTTGGTAGGGGACTCGGGGCAGGATGGCTACACCTTT. Protein product: CASSLVGDSGQDGYTF.